This T cell receptor (beta chain) is from a study of control samples from healthy donors and cancer patients. Germline V gives CDR1 SNHLY, CDR2 FYNNEI. The CDR3 consists of 13 residues. The ends were cut back, 9 bases at V and 2 bases at J, with 11 bases in the middle. The protocol was immunoSEQ multiplex PCR, while the TCRdb copy is restricted to in-frame clones and leaves out a portion. The table has about 120,000 clones, around 89% seen once. The V call is TRBV2, the J call TRBJ1-5, with D uncertain. Material for sequencing was PBMCs. The source of this sequence is a woman in her 50s with colorectal cancer. The CDR3 nucleotides read TGTGCCAGTGGACGGGGAGGCAATCAGCCCCAGCATTTT. Protein: CASGRGGNQPQHF.